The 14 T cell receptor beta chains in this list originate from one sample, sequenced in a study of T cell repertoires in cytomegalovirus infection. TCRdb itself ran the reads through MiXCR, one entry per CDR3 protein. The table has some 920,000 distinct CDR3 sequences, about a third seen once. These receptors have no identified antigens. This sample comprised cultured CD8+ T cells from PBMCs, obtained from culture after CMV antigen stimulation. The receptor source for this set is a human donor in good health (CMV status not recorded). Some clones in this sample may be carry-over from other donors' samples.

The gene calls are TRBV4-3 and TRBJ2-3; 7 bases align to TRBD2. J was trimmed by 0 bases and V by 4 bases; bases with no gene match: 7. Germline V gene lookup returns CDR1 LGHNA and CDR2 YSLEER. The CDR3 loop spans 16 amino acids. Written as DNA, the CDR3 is TGCGCCAGCAGCCTTCTAGCGGAACCCAGCACAGATACGCAGTATTTT. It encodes CASSLLAEPSTDTQYF.

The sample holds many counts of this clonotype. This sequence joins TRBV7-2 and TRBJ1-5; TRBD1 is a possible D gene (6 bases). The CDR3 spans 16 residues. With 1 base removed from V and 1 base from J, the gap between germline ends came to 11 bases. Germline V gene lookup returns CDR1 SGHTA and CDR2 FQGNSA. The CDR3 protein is CASSLGVQGSNQPQHF. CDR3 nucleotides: TGTGCCAGCAGCTTAGGGGTACAGGGAAGCAATCAGCCCCAGCATTTT.

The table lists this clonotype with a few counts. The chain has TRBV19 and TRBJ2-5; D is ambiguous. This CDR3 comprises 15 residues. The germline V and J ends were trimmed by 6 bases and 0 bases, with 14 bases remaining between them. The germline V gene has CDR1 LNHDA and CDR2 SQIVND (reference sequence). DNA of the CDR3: TGTGCCAGTAGGAAAACAGACCAGTACCAAGAGACCCAGTACTTC. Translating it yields CASRKTDQYQETQYF.

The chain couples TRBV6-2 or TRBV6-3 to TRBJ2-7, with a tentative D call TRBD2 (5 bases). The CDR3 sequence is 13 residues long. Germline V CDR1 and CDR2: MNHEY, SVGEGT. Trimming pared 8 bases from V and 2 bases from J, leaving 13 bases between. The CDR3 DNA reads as TGTGCCAGCTCCGACGGGGTTACCTACGAGCAGTACTTC. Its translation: CASSDGVTYEQYF.

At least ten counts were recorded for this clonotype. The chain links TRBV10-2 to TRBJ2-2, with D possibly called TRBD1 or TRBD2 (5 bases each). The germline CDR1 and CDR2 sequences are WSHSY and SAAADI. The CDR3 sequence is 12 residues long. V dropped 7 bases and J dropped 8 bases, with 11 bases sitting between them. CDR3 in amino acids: CASTHGTGELFF. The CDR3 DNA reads TGCGCCAGCACCCATGGGACGGGGGAGCTGTTTTTT.

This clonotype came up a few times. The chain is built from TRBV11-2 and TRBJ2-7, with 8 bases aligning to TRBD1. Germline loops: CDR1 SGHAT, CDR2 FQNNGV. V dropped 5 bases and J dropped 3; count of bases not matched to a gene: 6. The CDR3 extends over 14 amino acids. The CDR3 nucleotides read TGTGCCAGCAGCGCTACGACAGGGGTCTACGAGCAGTACTTC. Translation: CASSATTGVYEQYF. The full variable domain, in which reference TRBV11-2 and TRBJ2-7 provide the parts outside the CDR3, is EAGVAQSPRYKIIEKRQSVAFWCNPISGHATLYWYQQILGQGPKLLIQFQNNGVVDDSQLPKDRFSAERLKGVDSTLKIQPAKLEDSAVYLCASSATTGVYEQYFGPGTRLTVT.

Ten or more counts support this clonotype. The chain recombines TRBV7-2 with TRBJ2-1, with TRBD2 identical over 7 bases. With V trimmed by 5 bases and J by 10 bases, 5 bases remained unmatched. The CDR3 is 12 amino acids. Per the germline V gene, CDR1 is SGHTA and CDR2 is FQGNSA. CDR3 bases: TGTGCCAGCAGCATGAGCGGGGTCGAGCAGTTCTTC. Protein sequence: CASSMSGVEQFF.

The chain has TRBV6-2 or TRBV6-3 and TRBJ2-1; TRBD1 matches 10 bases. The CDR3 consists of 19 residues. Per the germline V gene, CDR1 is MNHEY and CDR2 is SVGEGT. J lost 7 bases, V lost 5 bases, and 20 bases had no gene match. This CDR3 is CASSPSIGDRDRGGNEQFF. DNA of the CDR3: TGTGCCAGCAGTCCCTCCATAGGGGACCGGGACAGGGGAGGTAATGAGCAGTTCTTC.

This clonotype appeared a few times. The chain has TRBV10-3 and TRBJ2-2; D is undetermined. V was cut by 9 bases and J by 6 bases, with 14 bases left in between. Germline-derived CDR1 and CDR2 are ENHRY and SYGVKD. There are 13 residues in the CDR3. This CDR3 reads CAILVQTAGELFF. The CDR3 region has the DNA TGTGCCATTCTAGTGCAAACCGCCGGGGAGCTGTTTTTT.

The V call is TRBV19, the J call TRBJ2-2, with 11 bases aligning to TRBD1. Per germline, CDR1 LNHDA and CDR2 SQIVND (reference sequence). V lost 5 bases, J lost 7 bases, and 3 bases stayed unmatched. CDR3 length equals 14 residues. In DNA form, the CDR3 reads TGTGCCAGTAGTCCCGGGACAGGGGGCGGGGAGCTGTTTTTT. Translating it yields CASSPGTGGGELFF.

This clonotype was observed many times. The CDR3 here is CASSLASGGPRDEQYF. The CDR3 DNA follows: TGTGCCAGCAGCTTAGCTTCGGGGGGCCCTAGGGACGAGCAGTACTTC. The J gene is TRBJ2-7, the V gene TRBV7-6, with D perhaps matching TRBD2 (7 bases). This CDR3 is built from 16 residues. V was cut by 0 bases and J by 5 bases, with 17 bases left in between. Germline-derived CDR1 and CDR2 are SGHVS and FNYEAQ.

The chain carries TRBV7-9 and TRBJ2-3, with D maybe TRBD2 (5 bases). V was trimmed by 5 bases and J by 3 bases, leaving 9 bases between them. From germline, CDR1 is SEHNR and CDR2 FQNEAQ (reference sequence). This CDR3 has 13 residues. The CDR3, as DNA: TGTGCCAGCAGCCCTGGGGAGACAGATACGCAGTATTTT. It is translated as CASSPGETDTQYF.

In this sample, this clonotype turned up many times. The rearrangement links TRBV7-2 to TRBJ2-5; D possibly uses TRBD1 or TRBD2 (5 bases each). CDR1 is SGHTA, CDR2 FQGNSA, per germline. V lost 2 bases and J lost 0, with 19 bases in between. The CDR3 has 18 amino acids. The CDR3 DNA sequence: TGTGCCAGCAGCTTAAGGGCCCGGGGCACCCGCGACCAAGAGACCCAGTACTTC. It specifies CASSLRARGTRDQETQYF.

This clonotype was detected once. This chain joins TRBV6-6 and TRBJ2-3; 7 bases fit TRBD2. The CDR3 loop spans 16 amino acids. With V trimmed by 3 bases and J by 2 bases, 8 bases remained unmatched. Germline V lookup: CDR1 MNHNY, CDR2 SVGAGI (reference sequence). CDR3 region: CASSYGAGVHTDTQYF. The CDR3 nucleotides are TGTGCCAGCAGTTATGGGGCGGGGGTACACACAGATACGCAGTATTTT.